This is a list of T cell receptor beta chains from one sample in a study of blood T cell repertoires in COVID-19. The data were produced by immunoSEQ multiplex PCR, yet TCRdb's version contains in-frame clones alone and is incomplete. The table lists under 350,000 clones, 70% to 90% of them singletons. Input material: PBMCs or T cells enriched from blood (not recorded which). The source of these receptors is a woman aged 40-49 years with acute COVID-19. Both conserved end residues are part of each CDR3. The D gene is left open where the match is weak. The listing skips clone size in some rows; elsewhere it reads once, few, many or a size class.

TGTGCCAGCAGCTTGGTTACAGGGTATGGCTACACCTTC,CASSLVTGYGYTF,once,TRBV5-4,NA,TRBJ1-2
TGTGCCAGTAGTATGCCGGGACAGGGGAATGAAAAACTGTTTTTT,CASSMPGQGNEKLFF,NA,TRBV19,TRBD1,TRBJ1-4
TGTGCCAGCAGTTTGCTACAGGGAGTCGGCGAGCAGTACTTC,CASSLLQGVGEQYF,NA,TRBV28,NA,TRBJ2-7
TGTGCCAGCAGCCTGGCGGCCCAATCTACTATTTGGACCCTCCACTTT,CASSLAAQSTIWTLHF,NA,TRBV7-2,NA,TRBJ1-6
TGTGCCAGCAGTCCAGGGGGCCCCTCCTACGAGCAGTACTTC,CASSPGGPSYEQYF,NA,TRBV6-5,TRBD1,TRBJ2-7
TGTGCCAGCAGCTTTTTGTTCGGTAGCAATCAGCCCCAGCATTTT,CASSFLFGSNQPQHF,NA,TRBV5-5,NA,TRBJ1-5
TGTGCCAGCAGCCTTTACGGACAGGGTACGGAGGGCTACACCTTC,CASSLYGQGTEGYTF,NA,TRBV3-1/TRBV3-2,TRBD1,TRBJ1-2
TGTGCCAGCAGCCCCTCGGATCCAGCGGGGACCCAATACAATGAGCAGTTCTTC,CASSPSDPAGTQYNEQFF,NA,TRBV21-1,NA,TRBJ2-1
TGTGCCAGCAGGCACCAACTCCGGACAGGCGCCAATTCACCCCTCCACTTT,CASRHQLRTGANSPLHF,NA,TRBV2,TRBD1,TRBJ1-6
TGTGCCAGCAGCCCCGGAGGGGCCGGGGAGCTGTTTTTT,CASSPGGAGELFF,NA,TRBV3-1/TRBV3-2,NA,TRBJ2-2
TGCAGTGCTACCCGGGAGACGGCCCAGTACTTC,CSATRETAQYF,NA,TRBV20-1,NA,TRBJ2-5
TGTGCCAGTAGTAATAACAGGGACACTCCTATCTATGGCTACACCTTC,CASSNNRDTPIYGYTF,NA,TRBV19,NA,TRBJ1-2
TGCAGCGTTAAAACCGGGACAGGGGACAATCAGCCCCAGCATTTT,CSVKTGTGDNQPQHF,NA,TRBV29-1,TRBD1,TRBJ1-5
TGTGCCAGCAGTTATCGGTTGGCGGGGGGGTCGTTGGAGACCCAGTACTTC,CASSYRLAGGSLETQYF,NA,TRBV6-2/TRBV6-3,TRBD2,TRBJ2-5
TGTGCCAGCAGCTTTGCACAGAACTATGGCTACACCTTC,CASSFAQNYGYTF,once,TRBV5-5,NA,TRBJ1-2
TGTGCCAGCAGCCCCGGCTCTGGGGCCAACGTCCTGACTTTC,CASSPGSGANVLTF,NA,TRBV3-1/TRBV3-2,NA,TRBJ2-6
TGTGCCAGCAGTTACTCACCCCGGGGAGCTTTCTTT,CASSYSPRGAFF,NA,TRBV6-2/TRBV6-3,NA,TRBJ1-1
TGTGCCAGCAGCTTAGGGACAAAGCCCAAATCTAACTATGGCTACACCTTC,CASSLGTKPKSNYGYTF,once,TRBV7-2,NA,TRBJ1-2
TGTGCCAGCAGCTTAGATGGGAGGGCCGGGTCGATTGAGCAGTTCTTC,CASSLDGRAGSIEQFF,NA,TRBV7-8,TRBD2,TRBJ2-1
TGTGCCACCGGGACAGAAACAGATACGCAGTATTTT,CATGTETDTQYF,NA,TRBV28,TRBD1,TRBJ2-3
TGCGCCAGCAGCTTGGTGGTACTATTTTCGGACAGATACACCGGGGAGCTGTTTTTT,CASSLVVLFSDRYTGELFF,NA,TRBV5-1,NA,TRBJ2-2
TGTGCCAGCAGCATGTTAGCGGGGGGGCCTGAAGAGACCCAGTACTTC,CASSMLAGGPEETQYF,few,TRBV7-8,TRBD2,TRBJ2-5
TGTGCCAGCAGTTCCTTTGGACAGGGAGGGAATTCACCCCTCCACTTT,CASSSFGQGGNSPLHF,NA,TRBV27,TRBD1,TRBJ1-6
TGTGCCAGCAGTCGGGACAGGGCTAATGAAAAACTGTTTTTT,CASSRDRANEKLFF,NA,TRBV27,TRBD1,TRBJ1-4
TGTGCCAGCAGTCACGGGTCTCTCCACAATGAGCAGTTCTTC,CASSHGSLHNEQFF,NA,TRBV7-2,NA,TRBJ2-1
TGCGCCAGCAGCTTGGGGCGGGGTCGAATCTACAATGAGCAGTTCTTC,CASSLGRGRIYNEQFF,NA,TRBV5-1,NA,TRBJ2-1
TGTGCCAGCTCACCATCAGGGTGGAATGAGCAGTTCTTC,CASSPSGWNEQFF,NA,TRBV18,NA,TRBJ2-1
TGTGCCAGCAGGCTTACCCCCGGGACAGGGTTTAGGTCCCAGCATTTT,CASRLTPGTGFRSQHF,NA,TRBV28,TRBD1,TRBJ1-5
TGTGCCAGCAGCTTAGCGGCAGGGGGCGCGATCGGGGAGCTGTTTTTT,CASSLAAGGAIGELFF,NA,TRBV7-2,TRBD1,TRBJ2-2
TGTGCCAGCAGCCATCAGGGGAGTTCGGTAGAGACCCAGTACTTC,CASSHQGSSVETQYF,NA,TRBV3-1/TRBV3-2,NA,TRBJ2-5
TGTGCCAGCTCACCACCGGGACAGTTGAGAGGGAAAGCTGAAGCTTTCTTT,CASSPPGQLRGKAEAFF,once,TRBV18,TRBD1,TRBJ1-1